Listed below are T cell receptor beta chains from one sample, sequenced in a study of cytomegalovirus exposure and HLA in healthy donors. Sequencing used immunoSEQ multiplex PCR; TCRdb keeps in-frame clones, though not all of them. Of 130,000 or so clones listed, more than 65% are singletons. Sequencing input: PBMCs. The receptors were gathered from a woman aged 18-35 years in good health and CMV-seropositive. CDR3s include the opening cysteine and the closing phenylalanine or tryptophan. A D gene is named only where the DNA matches it firmly. Clone size, where shown, is once, few, many, or a class for clones that have expanded.

abundance	v_gene	j_gene	d_gene	CDR3nt	CDR3aa
-	TRBV30	TRBJ1-4	TRBD1	TGTGCCTTTACGACAGGGGGCTCTAATGAAAAACTGTTTTTT	CAFTTGGSNEKLFF
-	TRBV15	TRBJ2-7	-	TGTGCCACCGCCCCGGAGGACAGTTCACCCTACGAGCAGTACTTC	CATAPEDSSPYEQYF
few	TRBV5-5	TRBJ2-5	-	TGTGCCAGCAGCCCGGGGAGCGTCGGGAGTTTCGAGACCCAGTACTTC	CASSPGSVGSFETQYF
-	TRBV13	TRBJ2-3	TRBD2	TGTGCCAGCAGCTTCCCTAGCGGGGGGTACACAGATACGCAGTATTTT	CASSFPSGGYTDTQYF
-	TRBV6-1	TRBJ2-3	TRBD1	TGTGCCAGCAGTGAATTCCGGGACAGCAGCACAGATACGCAGTATTTT	CASSEFRDSSTDTQYF
-	TRBV2	TRBJ1-2	-	TGTGCCAGCAGTGAAGTGGAGGGCGGCTACACCTTC	CASSEVEGGYTF
-	TRBV5-4	TRBJ2-3	-	TGTGCCAGCAGCCTCACTACAGATACGCAGTATTTT	CASSLTTDTQYF
-	TRBV23-1	TRBJ2-3	TRBD1	TGCGCCAGCAGCCCGATCGACAGGGGATCATTAGGACTGCCGTATTTT	CASSPIDRGSLGLPYF
-	TRBV20-1	TRBJ2-5	-	TGCAGTGCTACGGACTCCGAGACCCAGTACTTC	CSATDSETQYF
-	TRBV10-3	TRBJ1-2	-	TGTGCCATCAGCGGGGGAGGGTCCCTCGGCTATGGCTACACCTTC	CAISGGGSLGYGYTF
-	TRBV4-1	TRBJ2-7	-	TGCGCCAGCAGCCACCGGGACAACTCCTACGAGCAGTACTTC	CASSHRDNSYEQYF
-	TRBV10-1	TRBJ2-3	TRBD2	TGCGCCAGCAGTGTGACTAGCGGGGCTAGCACAGATACGCAGTATTTT	CASSVTSGASTDTQYF
-	TRBV6-5	TRBJ2-2	TRBD1	TGTGCCAGCAGAACCGACAGGGGGGCCGGGGAGCTGTTTTTT	CASRTDRGAGELFF
-	TRBV7-2	TRBJ2-3	TRBD2	TGTGCCAGCAGCTTGATAGCGGGGGGGACAGATACGCAGTATTTT	CASSLIAGGTDTQYF
few	TRBV6-5	TRBJ2-1	-	TGTGCCAGCAGTTACCTGGAGGGGGGGAATGAGCAGTTCTTC	CASSYLEGGNEQFF
once	TRBV19	TRBJ2-2	TRBD2	TGTGCCAGTAGTATCGAGACTAGCGGGGGGACCGGGGAGCTGTTTTTT	CASSIETSGGTGELFF
few	TRBV5-1	TRBJ2-1	TRBD2	TGCGCCAGCAGCTTGGTAACTAGCGGGGGCAATGAGCAGTTCTTC	CASSLVTSGGNEQFF
-	TRBV5-1	TRBJ2-5	TRBD2	TGCGCCAGCAGCTTGCAGGCTAGCGGGCATGGAGAGACCCAGTACTTC	CASSLQASGHGETQYF
-	TRBV19	TRBJ2-7	TRBD2	TGTGCCAGTAGTACGACTAGCGGGACCTACGAGCAGTACTTC	CASSTTSGTYEQYF
-	TRBV5-4	TRBJ2-2	-	TGTGCCAGCAGCCTGAAACGACAGACCGGGGAGCTGTTTTTT	CASSLKRQTGELFF
-	TRBV6-6	TRBJ1-5	-	TGTGCCAGCAGTGGGCAGATCTCCCAGCATTTT	CASSGQISQHF
-	TRBV19	TRBJ1-4	-	TGTGCCAGTAGTATAGGAGAGGGGGTAAAACTGTTTTTT	CASSIGEGVKLFF
-	TRBV19	TRBJ2-3	TRBD2	TGTGCCAGTAGTATAGGGGCTAGCGGGTCTTATACGCAGTATTTT	CASSIGASGSYTQYF
-	TRBV27	TRBJ2-5	-	TGTGCCAGCAGTCCCCGGGTAGAGTGGTATCAAGAGACCCAGTACTTC	CASSPRVEWYQETQYF
-	TRBV11-2	TRBJ2-1	TRBD2	TGTGCCAGCAGCTCTAGCGGGGGACTCTACAATGAGCAGTTCTTC	CASSSSGGLYNEQFF
-	TRBV7-2	TRBJ2-1	-	TGTGCCAGCAGCTTAGGCGGAGGCTCCTACAATGAGCAGTTCTTC	CASSLGGGSYNEQFF
-	TRBV5-6	TRBJ1-3	-	TGTGCCAGCAGCTTGACAGGGGGAAACACCATATATTTT	CASSLTGGNTIYF
-	TRBV30	TRBJ2-7	-	TGTGCCCGGAGTGTCCTCGGGGACGAGCAGTACTTC	CARSVLGDEQYF
-	TRBV27	TRBJ2-2	TRBD2	TGTGCCAGCAGTAGCTACCCGCCGGGACTAGCGGGGATTAACACCGGGGAGCTGTTTTTT	CASSSYPPGLAGINTGELFF
-	TRBV7-8	TRBJ2-5	TRBD2	TGTGCCAGCAGCCCAGGGACTAGCGGAGGAGAGACCCAGTACTTC	CASSPGTSGGETQYF
-	TRBV18	TRBJ1-2	TRBD1	TGTGCCAGCTCACCCGAGACAGGGTCTGGCTACACCTTC	CASSPETGSGYTF
once	TRBV7-6	TRBJ2-3	-	TGTGCCAGCAGCTTCACATCGGCGGGCACAGATACGCAGTATTTT	CASSFTSAGTDTQYF
-	TRBV5-5	TRBJ1-2	-	TGTGCCAGCAGCTTCTACAGGGATGGAGGCGGGGGCTATGGCTACACCTTC	CASSFYRDGGGGYGYTF
-	TRBV6-1	TRBJ1-2	TRBD1	TGTGCCAGCACCGGGACAGGGGACGGTGGCTACACCTTC	CASTGTGDGGYTF
-	TRBV6-5	TRBJ1-1	-	TGTGCCAGCAGTTTATATTTGGAGGGCAGCCACAATGAAGCTTTCTTT	CASSLYLEGSHNEAFF
-	TRBV9	TRBJ2-3	TRBD2	TGTGCCAGCAGCGTAGTGTCGGGGGGAACAGATACGCAGTATTTT	CASSVVSGGTDTQYF
-	TRBV4-1	TRBJ2-4	TRBD2	TGCGCCAGCAGCCAAGATGGGGGGGTAGCCAAAAACATTCAGTACTTC	CASSQDGGVAKNIQYF